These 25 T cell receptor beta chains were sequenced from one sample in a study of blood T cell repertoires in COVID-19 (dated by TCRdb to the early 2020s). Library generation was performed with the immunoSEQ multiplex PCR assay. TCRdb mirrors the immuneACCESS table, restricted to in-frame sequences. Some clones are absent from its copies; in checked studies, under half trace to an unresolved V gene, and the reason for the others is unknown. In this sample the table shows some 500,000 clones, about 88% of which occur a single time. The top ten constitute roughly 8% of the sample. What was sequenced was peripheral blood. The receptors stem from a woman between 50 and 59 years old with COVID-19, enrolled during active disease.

The CDR3 sequence: CASSPPSGGALRDTGELFF. CDR3 nucleotides: TGTGCCAGCAGCCCGCCTAGCGGGGGGGCCTTAAGGGACACCGGGGAGCTGTTTTTT. The chain is built from TRBV4-2 and TRBJ2-2; 12 bases match TRBD2. The V and J ends lost 4 bases and 3 bases, in that order; junction bases with no gene match: 12. The CDR3 contains 19 residues. Germline V gives CDR1 LGHNA, CDR2 YNFKEQ.

CDR3 bases: TGTGCCAGCACCGTAACAGGGAACACTGAAGCTTTCTTT. Its translation is CASTVTGNTEAFF. V is TRBV25-1 and J is TRBJ1-1; D is perhaps TRBD1 (5 bases). CDR3 length: 13 residues. Trimming shortened V by 7 bases and J by 1 base, and 10 bases separated the two germline ends. The germline V gene encodes CDR1 MGHDK and CDR2 SYGVNS.

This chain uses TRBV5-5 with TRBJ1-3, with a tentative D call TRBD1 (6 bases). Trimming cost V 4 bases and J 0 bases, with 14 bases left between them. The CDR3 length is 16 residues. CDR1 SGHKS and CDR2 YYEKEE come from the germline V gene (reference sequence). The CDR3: CASSVPGTLSGNTIYF. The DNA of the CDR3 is TGTGCCAGCAGCGTACCCGGGACACTCTCTGGAAACACCATATATTTT.

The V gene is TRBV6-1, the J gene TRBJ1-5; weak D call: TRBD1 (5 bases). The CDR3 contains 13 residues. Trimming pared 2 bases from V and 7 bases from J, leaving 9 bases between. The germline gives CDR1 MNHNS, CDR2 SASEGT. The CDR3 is CASSELRAQPQHF. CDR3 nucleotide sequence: TGTGCCAGCAGTGAACTCAGGGCACAGCCCCAGCATTTT.

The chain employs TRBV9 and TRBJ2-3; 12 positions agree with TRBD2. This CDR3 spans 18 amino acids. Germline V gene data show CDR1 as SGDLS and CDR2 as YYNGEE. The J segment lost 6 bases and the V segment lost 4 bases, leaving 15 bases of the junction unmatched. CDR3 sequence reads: CASSPSSGGASIPDTQYF. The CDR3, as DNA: TGTGCCAGCAGCCCCTCTAGCGGGGGGGCCTCCATTCCGGATACGCAGTATTTT.

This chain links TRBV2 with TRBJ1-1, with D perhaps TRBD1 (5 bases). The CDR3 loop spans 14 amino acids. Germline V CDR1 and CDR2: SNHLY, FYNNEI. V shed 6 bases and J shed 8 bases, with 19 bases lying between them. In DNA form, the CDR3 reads TGTGCCAGCAGAGATACCGGGACTTTGGAGGAAGCTTTCTTT. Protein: CASRDTGTLEEAFF. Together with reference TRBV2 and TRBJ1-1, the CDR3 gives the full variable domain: EPEVTQTPSHQVTQMGQEVILRCVPISNHLYFYWYRQILGQKVEFLVSFYNNEISEKSEIFDDQFSVERPDGSNFTLKIRSTKLEDSAMYFCASRDTGTLEEAFFGQGTRLTVV.

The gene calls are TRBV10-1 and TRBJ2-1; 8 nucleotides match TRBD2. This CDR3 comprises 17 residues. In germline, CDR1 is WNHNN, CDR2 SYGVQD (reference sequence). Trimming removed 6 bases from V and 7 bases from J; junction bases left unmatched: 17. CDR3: CASSARGDPSGRNEQFF. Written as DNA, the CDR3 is TGCGCCAGCAGCGCGCGGGGGGATCCCTCGGGAAGAAATGAGCAGTTCTTC.

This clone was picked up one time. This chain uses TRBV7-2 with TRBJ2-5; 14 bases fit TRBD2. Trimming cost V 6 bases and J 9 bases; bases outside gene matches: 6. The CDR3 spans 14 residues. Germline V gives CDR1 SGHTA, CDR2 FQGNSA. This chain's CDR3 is CASSFGLAGGAQYF. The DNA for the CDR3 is TGTGCCAGCAGTTTCGGACTAGCGGGGGGAGCCCAGTACTTC.

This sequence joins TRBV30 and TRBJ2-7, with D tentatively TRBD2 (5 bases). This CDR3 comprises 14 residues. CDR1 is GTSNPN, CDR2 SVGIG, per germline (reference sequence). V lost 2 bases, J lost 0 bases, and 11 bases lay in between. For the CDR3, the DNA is TGTGCCTGGAGTCCCGGGATGATCTCCTACGAGCAGTACTTC. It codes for CAWSPGMISYEQYF. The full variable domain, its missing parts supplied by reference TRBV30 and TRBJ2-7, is SQTIHQWPATLVQPVGSPLSLECTVEGTSNPNLYWYRQAAGRGLQLLFYSVGIGQISSEVPQNLSASRPQDRQFILSSKKLLLSDSGFYLCAWSPGMISYEQYFGPGTRLTVT.

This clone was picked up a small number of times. The CDR3 region is CASSTAGGPNTGELFF. CDR3 DNA sequence: TGTGCCAGCTCCACAGCGGGGGGCCCGAACACCGGGGAGCTGTTTTTT. The chain uses TRBV18 and TRBJ2-2, with 9 bases matching TRBD2. Germline CDR1 and CDR2: KGHSH and LQKENI. CDR3 length: 16 amino acids. Trimming cost V 6 bases and J 0 bases; bases outside gene matches: 5. The variable domain in full, with the rest retrieved from reference TRBV18 and TRBJ2-2, is NAGVMQNPRHLVRRRGQEARLRCSPMKGHSHVYWYRQLPEEGLKFMVYLQKENIIDESGMPKERFSAEFPKEGPSILRIQQVVRGDSAAYFCASSTAGGPNTGELFFGEGSRLTVL.

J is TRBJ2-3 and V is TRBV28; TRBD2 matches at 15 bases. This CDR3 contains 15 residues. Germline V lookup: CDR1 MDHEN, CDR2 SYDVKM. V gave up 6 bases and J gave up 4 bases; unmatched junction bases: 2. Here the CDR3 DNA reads TGTGCCAGCAGCCGGACTAGCGGGGGGGCAGATACGCAGTATTTT. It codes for CASSRTSGGADTQYF.

As DNA, the CDR3 is TGTGCCAGCAGCCAAGACCCGGTAGGGGGCCCGCGGAGCGAGCAGTACTTC. Translation gives CASSQDPVGGPRSEQYF. The chain links TRBV9 to TRBJ2-7; 7 bases line up with TRBD1. Trimming removed 4 bases from V and 6 bases from J; junction bases left unmatched: 19. The CDR3 is 17 residues long. CDR1 is SGDLS, CDR2 YYNGEE, per germline.

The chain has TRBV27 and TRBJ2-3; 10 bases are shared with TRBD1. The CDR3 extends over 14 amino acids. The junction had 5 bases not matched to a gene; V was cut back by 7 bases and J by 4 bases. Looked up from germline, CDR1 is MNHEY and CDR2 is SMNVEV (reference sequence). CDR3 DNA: TGTGCCAGCAAGAGACAGGGGGCGGCAGATACGCAGTATTTT. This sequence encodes CASKRQGAADTQYF.

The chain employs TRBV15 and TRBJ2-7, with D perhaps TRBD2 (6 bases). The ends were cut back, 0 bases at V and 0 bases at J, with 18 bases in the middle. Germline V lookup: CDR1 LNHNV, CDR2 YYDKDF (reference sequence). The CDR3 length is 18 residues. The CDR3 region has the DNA TGTGCCACCAGCAGAGACCCCCCGGGGACTCAGAGCTCCTACGAGCAGTACTTC. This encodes CATSRDPPGTQSSYEQYF.

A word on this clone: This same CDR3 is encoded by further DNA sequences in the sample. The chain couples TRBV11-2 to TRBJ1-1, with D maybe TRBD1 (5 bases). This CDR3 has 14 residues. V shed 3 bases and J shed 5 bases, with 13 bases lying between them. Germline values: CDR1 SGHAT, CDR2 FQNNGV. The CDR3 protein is CASSFARGGTEAFF. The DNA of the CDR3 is TGTGCCAGCAGCTTTGCAAGGGGAGGGACTGAAGCTTTCTTT.

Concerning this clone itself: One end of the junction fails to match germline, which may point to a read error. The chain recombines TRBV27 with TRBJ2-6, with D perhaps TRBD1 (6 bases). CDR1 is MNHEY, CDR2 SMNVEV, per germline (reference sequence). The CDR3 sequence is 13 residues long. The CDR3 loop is CASSLSRDTQRSF. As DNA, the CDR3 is TGTGCCAGCAGTTTATCCAGGGACACCCAAAGGTCTTTC.

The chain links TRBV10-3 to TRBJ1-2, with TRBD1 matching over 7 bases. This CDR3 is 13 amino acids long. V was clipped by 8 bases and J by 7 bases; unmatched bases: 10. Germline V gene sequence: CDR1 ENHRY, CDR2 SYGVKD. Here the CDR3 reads CAIGSGTVGGYTF. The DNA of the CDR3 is TGTGCCATCGGTAGCGGGACAGTGGGTGGCTACACCTTC.

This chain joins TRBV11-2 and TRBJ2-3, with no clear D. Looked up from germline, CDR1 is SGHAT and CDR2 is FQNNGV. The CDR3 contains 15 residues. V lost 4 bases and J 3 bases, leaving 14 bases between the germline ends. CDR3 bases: TGTGCCAGCAGCTCTCGTTTTGGGCCAACAGATACGCAGTATTTT. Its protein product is CASSSRFGPTDTQYF.

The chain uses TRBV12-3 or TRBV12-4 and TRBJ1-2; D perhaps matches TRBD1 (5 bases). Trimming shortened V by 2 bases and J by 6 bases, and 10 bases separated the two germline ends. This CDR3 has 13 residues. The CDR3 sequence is CASSLTGEDGYTF. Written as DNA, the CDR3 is TGTGCCAGCAGTTTAACGGGGGAGGATGGCTACACCTTC.

CDR3 nucleotide sequence: TGTGCCAGCAGTGAAGCGTCACAGAGAAACTATGGCTACACCTTC. Protein: CASSEASQRNYGYTF. The chain carries TRBV6-1 and TRBJ1-2; D is unresolved. CDR3 size: 15 residues. V gave up 0 bases and J gave up 2 bases, with 10 bases separating them. CDR1 and CDR2 (germline): MNHNS, SASEGT.

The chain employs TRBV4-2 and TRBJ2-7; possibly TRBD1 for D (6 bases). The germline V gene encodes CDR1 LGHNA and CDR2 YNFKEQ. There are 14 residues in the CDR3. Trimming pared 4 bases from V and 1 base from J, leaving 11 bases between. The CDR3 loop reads CASSPRTASYEQYF. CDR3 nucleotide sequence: TGTGCCAGCAGCCCAAGGACAGCTTCCTACGAGCAGTACTTC.

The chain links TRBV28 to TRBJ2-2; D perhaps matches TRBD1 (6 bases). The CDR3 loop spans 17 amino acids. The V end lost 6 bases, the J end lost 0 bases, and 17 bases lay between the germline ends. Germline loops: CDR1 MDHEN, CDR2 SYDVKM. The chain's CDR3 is CASRPTGMPSNTGELFF. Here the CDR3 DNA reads TGTGCCAGCAGACCTACAGGGATGCCATCGAACACCGGGGAGCTGTTTTTT. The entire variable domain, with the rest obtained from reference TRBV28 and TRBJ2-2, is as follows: DVKVTQSSRYLVKRTGEKVFLECVQDMDHENMFWYRQDPGLGLRLIYFSYDVKMKEKGDIPEGYSVSREKKERFSLILESASTNQTSMYLCASRPTGMPSNTGELFFGEGSRLTVL.

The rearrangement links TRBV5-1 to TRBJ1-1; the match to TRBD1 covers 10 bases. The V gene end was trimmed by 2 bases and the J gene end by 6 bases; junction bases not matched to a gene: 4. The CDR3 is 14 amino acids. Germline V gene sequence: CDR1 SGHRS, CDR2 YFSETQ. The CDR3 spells CASSLRTGGAEAFF. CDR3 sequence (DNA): TGCGCCAGCAGCTTACGGACAGGGGGAGCTGAAGCTTTCTTT.

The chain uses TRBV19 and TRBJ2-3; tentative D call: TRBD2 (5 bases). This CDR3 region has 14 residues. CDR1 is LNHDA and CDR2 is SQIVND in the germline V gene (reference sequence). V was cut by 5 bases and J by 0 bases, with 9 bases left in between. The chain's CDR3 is CASSPGGSTDTQYF. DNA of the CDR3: TGTGCCAGTAGTCCCGGCGGGAGCACAGATACGCAGTATTTT.

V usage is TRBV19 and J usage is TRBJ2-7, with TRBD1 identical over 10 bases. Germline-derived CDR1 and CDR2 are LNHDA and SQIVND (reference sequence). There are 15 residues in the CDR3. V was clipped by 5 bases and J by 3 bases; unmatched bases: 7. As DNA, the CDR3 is TGTGCCAGTAGTCGACAGGGGGCCGACTACTACGAGCAGTACTTC. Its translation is CASSRQGADYYEQYF. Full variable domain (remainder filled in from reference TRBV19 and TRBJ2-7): DGGITQSPKYLFRKEGQNVTLSCEQNLNHDAMYWYRQDPGQGLRLIYYSQIVNDFQKGDIAEGYSVSREKKESFPLTVTSAQKNPTAFYLCASSRQGADYYEQYFGPGTRLTVT.